This T cell receptor (beta chain) was observed in a study of blood T cell repertoires in COVID-19. V was clipped by 3 bases and J by 4 bases, with 25 bases between them. This CDR3 contains 19 residues. The germline gives CDR1 LGHDT, CDR2 YNNKEL (reference sequence). In the study's own analysis: Nucleated cell number was recorded as an estimate derived from reference gene primer amplification. Repertoires were generated with immunoSEQ multiplex PCR, while TCRdb's copy carries only in-frame clones and drops some. V, J and clone size derive from that table, while D and trimming were established from the DNA sequence. The repertoire holds 270,000 or so clones, roughly 80% seen once, with 7.5% to 10% in the top ten.

Sequencing was done on a sample of peripheral blood. This TCR was sampled from a woman aged 45-59 years who had recovered from COVID-19. The J gene is TRBJ1-5, the V gene TRBV3-1 (or the pseudogene TRBV3-2); no clear D. CDR3 bases: TGTGCCAGCAGCCAGGGCCAGACACTGCGCCTCAACATTAATCAGCCCCAGCATTTT. Translating gives CASSQGQTLRLNINQPQHF.